The clone carrying this T cell receptor (beta chain) was detected only a few times. The sample originates from a study of T cells in Graves' hyperthyroidism and ophthalmopathy. The CDR3 has 15 residues. Germline loops: CDR1 DFQATT, CDR2 SNEGSKA (reference sequence). The V gene end was trimmed by 5 bases and the J gene end by 0 bases; junction bases not matched to a gene: 6. Amplified TCR beta CDR3 regions came from RNA transcripts. The TCR CDR3 first-round RT-PCR relied on the HTBI primer set. TCRdb reanalysed the multiplex PCR reads using MiXCR and keeps one entry per CDR3 protein. The sample lists some 570,000 distinct CDR3 sequences, 12% to 15% occurring once.

The receptor was derived from a woman younger than 35 with Graves' ophthalmopathy. Sequenced material: blood. This chain uses TRBV20-1 with TRBJ2-2, with 7 positions matching TRBD2. CDR3 amino acids: CSAPLAGTNTGELFF. In nucleotides, the CDR3 is TGCAGTGCTCCCTTAGCGGGTACGAACACCGGGGAGCTGTTTTTT.